The rows below give T cell receptor beta chains drawn from one sample of a study of T cell responses to AZD1222 COVID-19 vaccine. Repertoires were generated with immunoSEQ multiplex PCR, while TCRdb's copy carries only in-frame clones and drops some. The data contain some 120,000 clones, around nine tenths of them seen just once; the ten biggest clones take up under 4.5%. Here the sequenced sample was peripheral blood, taken 28 days after the second dose of the MenACWY control vaccine. The receptor source for this set is an adult who received the MenACWY meningococcal vaccine as a control. Each CDR3 is given with its conserved first and last residue.

v_call,cdr3_aa
TRBV21-1,CASSKEGTGGRDTEAFF
TRBV11-2,CASSLEQGNYGYTF
TRBV28,CASRLAGGPAEQYF
TRBV11-3,CASSLSLNSPLHF
TRBV18,CASSPPGGNIQYF
TRBV28,CASRLGQGYSYEQYF
TRBV20-1,CSAIEETQYF
TRBV19,CASRRNGGRFSDEQFF
TRBV2,CASSFAESRLTEAFF
TRBV20-1,CSAGSGNTIYF
TRBV5-5,CASSLTVAGSTDTQYF
TRBV6-5,CASSPDRVITGELFF
TRBV6-1,CASSEGLVRPKVGQGLHF
TRBV7-9,CASSRTGLYGYTF
TRBV5-7,CAAEGGGVDYGYTF
TRBV11-2,CASSLTSGRAGELFF
TRBV7-8,CASSFGIGLNYGYTF
TRBV18,CASSPPGSSYNEQFF
TRBV4-3,CASSRDRSSYNSPLHF
TRBV27,CASSPRGWGVQPQHF
TRBV15,CATSRDRVRADTQYF
TRBV18,CASSPQKTGGIGFAGELFF
TRBV4-3,CASSQELAAAFLAKNIQYF
TRBV5-1,CASSLGGGDDSPLHF
TRBV5-1,CASSWGAGANVLTF
TRBV7-6,CASSSNGPFTQETQYF
TRBV4-1,CASSQDRIQAGYNEQFF
TRBV12-3/TRBV12-4,CASSLSYQPQHF
TRBV15,CATSRRTGPSEKLFF
TRBV11-1,CASSLQVNTEAFF
TRBV24-1,CATSDVSLGHEQYF
TRBV19,CASSRYGETQYF
TRBV7-2,CASSYNRDRGSNEQFF
TRBV20-1,CSARPGLEQYF
TRBV9,CASSVGGQNTEAFF
TRBV9,CASSVGGTSGIYEQYF
TRBV3-1/TRBV3-2,CASSRQGFQPQHF
TRBV28,CASSLIAYEQYF
TRBV28,CASSSTSWGTNTGELFF
TRBV9,CASSAQGVTTNSPLHF
TRBV7-3,CASSLGSSTGELFF
TRBV28,CASSFPGGGGELFF
TRBV2,CASSARANTGELFF
TRBV6-5,CASSYSPGGNNEKLFF
TRBV11-2,CASSLAFAGLAKNIQYF
TRBV29-1,CSVPGSGYTDTQYF
TRBV2,CASSEGHSYEQHF
TRBV27,CASKRNMNTEAFF
TRBV5-1,CASSLVVADNTEAFF
TRBV27,CASSLQTSGGQETQYF
TRBV5-4,CASSTRGTAQETQYF
TRBV7-3,CASSFWGGDYHEQYF
TRBV2,CASSDLNTEAFF
TRBV10-2,CASSLTGDSYEQYF
TRBV27,CASGPIAGGSYNEQFF
TRBV6-6,CASSPRQSTNEKLFF
TRBV5-4,CASSWGTSLGQETQYF